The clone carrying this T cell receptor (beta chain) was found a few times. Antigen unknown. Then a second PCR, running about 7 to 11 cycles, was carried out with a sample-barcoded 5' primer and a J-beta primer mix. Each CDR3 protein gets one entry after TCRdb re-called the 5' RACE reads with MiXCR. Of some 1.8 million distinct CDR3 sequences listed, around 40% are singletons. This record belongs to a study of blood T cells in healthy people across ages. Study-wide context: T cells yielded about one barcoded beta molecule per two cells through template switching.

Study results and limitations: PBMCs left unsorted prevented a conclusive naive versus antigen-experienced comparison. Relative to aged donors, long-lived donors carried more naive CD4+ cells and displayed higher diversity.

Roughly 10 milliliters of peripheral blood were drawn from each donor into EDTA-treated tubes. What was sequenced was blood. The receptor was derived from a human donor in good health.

CDR3 sequence: CATSDSPKGYGYTF. The CDR3 region has the DNA TGTGCCACCAGTGATTCCCCCAAGGGCTATGGCTACACCTTC. The rearrangement joins TRBV24-1 to TRBJ1-2; D unresolved. V gave up 2 bases and J gave up 4 bases, with 10 bases separating them. CDR1 KGHDR and CDR2 SFDVKD come from the germline V gene. This CDR3 spans 14 amino acids.